Listed here are 17 T cell receptor beta chains from one sample, sequenced in a study of T cells in Graves' hyperthyroidism and ophthalmopathy. RNA transcripts yielded amplified TCR beta CDR3 regions. Primed by the HTBI set, a first-round RT-PCR was run on the TCR CDR3. TCRdb re-analysed the multiplex PCR reads in MiXCR, keeping a single row per CDR3 protein. This table has 300,000 to 400,000 distinct CDR3 sequences, roughly an eighth appearing once. The sequenced sample consisted of blood. The receptor source for this set is a woman younger than 30 with Graves' hyperthyroidism.

This clonotype was counted many times. The rearrangement uses TRBV7-9 and TRBJ2-1; D is undetermined. Trimming left V 1 base short and J 0 bases short, with 10 bases between. Per germline, CDR1 SEHNR and CDR2 FQNEAQ (reference sequence). This CDR3 is built from 16 residues. DNA for the CDR3: TGTGCCAGCAGCTTAGACTCTCCAAGCTCCTACAATGAGCAGTTCTTC. Protein sequence: CASSLDSPSSYNEQFF.

This clonotype appeared many times. This chain uses TRBV11-2 with TRBJ2-7, with D possibly being TRBD1 or TRBD2 (6 bases each). With 5 bases removed from V and 3 bases from J, the gap between germline ends came to 14 bases. From germline, CDR1 is SGHAT and CDR2 FQNNGV. This CDR3 spans 14 amino acids. In nucleotides, the CDR3 is TGTGCCAGCAGCCACCCAAAGGGGGGCTACGAGCAGTACTTC. Amino acid sequence: CASSHPKGGYEQYF.

This clonotype was seen ten or more times. The chain employs TRBV6-1 and TRBJ1-6; 7 bases line up with TRBD1. The length of the CDR3 is 14 residues. The junction had 10 bases not matched to a gene; V was cut back by 5 bases and J by 12 bases. Germline CDR1 reads MNHNS; CDR2 reads SASEGT. CDR3: CASSWHRGIVPLHF. The DNA for the CDR3 is TGTGCCAGCAGTTGGCACAGGGGAATTGTACCCCTCCACTTT.

This clonotype was seen more than once but under ten times. This sequence joins TRBV7-2 and TRBJ1-1; TRBD1 matches 8 bases. The germline CDR1 and CDR2 sequences are SGHTA and FQGNSA. V was pared by 4 bases and J by 5 bases, with 6 bases of the junction left unmatched. The length of the CDR3 is 14 residues. As DNA, the CDR3 is TGTGCCAGCAGCTCAGGACAGGGTTGGACTGAAGCTTTCTTT. It encodes CASSSGQGWTEAFF.

This clonotype has just a few counts. This may be a read error: a much more frequent sequence differs by one nucleotide. This chain joins TRBV28 and TRBJ2-1, with TRBD2 matching over 8 bases. The CDR3 spans 17 residues. CDR1 is MDHEN and CDR2 is SYDVKM in the germline V gene. V was pared by 5 bases and J by 3 bases, with 12 bases of the junction left unmatched. The CDR3 region is CASSGQTGGNFYNEQFF. The CDR3 DNA reads as TGTGCCAGCAGTGGCCAGACGGGGGGGAACTTCTACAATGAGCAGTTCTTC. The whole variable domain, filled in from reference TRBV28 and TRBJ2-1, reads DVKVTQSSRYLVKRTGEKVFLECVQDMDHENMFWYRQDPGLGLRLIYFSYDVKMKEKGDIPEGYSVSREKKERFSLILESASTNQTSMYLCASSGQTGGNFYNEQFFGPGTRLTVL.

There are many counts of this clonotype. The V gene is TRBV20-1, the J gene TRBJ1-2, with unresolved D. This CDR3 has 12 residues. The V end was cut by 7 bases, the J end by 1 base, with 10 bases between. CDR1 is DFQATT and CDR2 is SNEGSKA in the germline V gene (reference sequence). CDR3 in amino acids: CSVPQVNYGYTF. DNA for the CDR3: TGCAGTGTTCCCCAGGTTAACTATGGCTACACCTTC.

In nucleotides, the CDR3 is TGTGCCAGCAGTTTCGGCCCGGGACACTTGAACACCGGGGAGCTGTTTTTT. This sequence encodes CASSFGPGHLNTGELFF. V and J are TRBV27 and TRBJ2-2, with D maybe TRBD1 (6 bases). The CDR3 is 17 residues long. Germline V gene lookup returns CDR1 MNHEY and CDR2 SMNVEV (reference sequence). V was pared by 3 bases and J by 1 base, with 15 bases between.

Turning to this clonotype: A read error may account for a junction end that differs from germline. This CDR3 reads CASSQVGDRLRAFF. CDR3 sequence (DNA): TGCGCCAGCAGCCAAGTGGGGGACAGGTTGAGGGCTTTCTTT. The rearrangement uses TRBV7-9 and TRBJ1-1; TRBD1 matches at 8 bases. Germline lookup yields CDR1 SEHNR and CDR2 FQNEAQ (reference sequence). CDR3 length equals 14 residues. The full variable domain, its missing parts supplied by reference TRBV7-9 and TRBJ1-1, is DTGVSQNPRHKITKRGQNVTFRCDPISEHNRLYWYRQTLGQGPEFLTYFQNEAQLEKSRLLSDRFSAERPKGSFSTLEIQRTEQGDSAMYLCASSQVGDRLRAFFGQGTRLTVV.

This clonotype was observed many times. This chain connects TRBV7-9 to TRBJ2-3; tentatively, D is TRBD2 (7 bases). V lost 4 bases, J lost 3 bases, and 17 bases lay in between. CDR3 length equals 16 residues. Germline CDR1 SEHNR, CDR2 FQNEAQ (reference sequence). The CDR3 spells CASSSTHGGATDTQYF. In nucleotides, the CDR3 is TGTGCCAGCAGCTCCACTCATGGGGGGGCAACAGATACGCAGTATTTT.

This clonotype occurred many times. J is TRBJ1-3 and V is TRBV20-1; D remains unclear. The CDR3 totals 13 residues. V lost 2 bases and J 2 bases, leaving 7 bases between the germline ends. CDR1 and CDR2 (germline): DFQATT, SNEGSKA (reference sequence). The DNA of the CDR3 is TGCAGTGCTAGACAACTCCCTGGAAACACCATATATTTT. Translation gives CSARQLPGNTIYF.

As for this clonotype: Being one base from a much bigger clone, this may be a read error. The rearrangement uses TRBV6-1 and TRBJ1-2; 7 bases are a match to TRBD1. The J segment lost 4 bases and the V segment lost 8 bases, leaving 13 bases of the junction unmatched. CDR3 length: 15 residues. Germline CDR1 MNHNS, CDR2 SASEGT. The CDR3 loop reads CASGERQGGFYGYTF. The CDR3 bases are TGTGCCAGCGGAGAACGACAGGGTGGTTTCTATGGCTACACCTTC.

A note on this clonotype: It may be a read error: a sequence one base away is much more abundant. The rearrangement uses TRBV28 and TRBJ2-5, with unresolved D. The CDR3 loop spans 12 amino acids. Germline CDR1 reads MDHEN; CDR2 reads SYDVKM. The ends were cut back, 8 bases at V and 5 bases at J, with 12 bases in the middle. CDR3 sequence: CASGFLGETQYF. Here the CDR3 DNA reads TGTGCCAGCGGCTTTCTGGGGGAGACCCAGTACTTC.

The sample holds a few counts of this clonotype. The chain couples TRBV2 to TRBJ1-2; D remains ambiguous. Germline CDR1 reads SNHLY; CDR2 reads FYNNEI. This CDR3 is built from 13 residues. V shed 4 bases and J shed 4 bases, with 10 bases lying between them. The CDR3 sequence is CASSVDGSYGYTF. The CDR3, as DNA: TGTGCCAGCAGTGTGGACGGATCCTATGGCTACACCTTC.

This clonotype showed up many times. The gene calls are TRBV5-1 and TRBJ2-3; D possibly corresponds to TRBD2 (5 bases). Germline V gene data show CDR1 as SGHRS and CDR2 as YFSETQ. V was cut by 4 bases and J by 0 bases, with 21 bases left in between. The CDR3 has 18 residues. CDR3 protein: CASSPKAQRYYSTDTQYF. In DNA, the CDR3 is TGCGCCAGCAGCCCAAAGGCGCAGCGGTATTATAGCACAGATACGCAGTATTTT.

This clonotype was recorded many times. In nucleotides, the CDR3 is TGTGCCAGCTCACCACTATCCCCAGGCGAAGGGGCTTTCTTT. As protein: CASSPLSPGEGAFF. The chain has TRBV18 and TRBJ1-1; D gene unclear. CDR3 length: 14 residues. CDR1 is KGHSH and CDR2 is LQKENI in the germline V gene. V shed 1 base and J shed 11 bases, with 17 bases lying between them. Combining the CDR3 with reference TRBV18 and TRBJ1-1 gives the whole variable domain NAGVMQNPRHLVRRRGQEARLRCSPMKGHSHVYWYRQLPEEGLKFMVYLQKENIIDESGMPKERFSAEFPKEGPSILRIQQVVRGDSAAYFCASSPLSPGEGAFFGQGTRLTVV.

This clonotype was observed at least ten times. The chain couples TRBV6-1 to TRBJ2-3; D assignment may be TRBD1 or TRBD2 (5 bases each). Per germline, CDR1 MNHNS and CDR2 SASEGT. CDR3 size: 12 residues. With 8 bases removed from V and 4 bases from J, the gap between germline ends came to 10 bases. CDR3 sequence: CASGGRSDTQYF. The DNA of the CDR3 is TGTGCCAGCGGGGGACGGTCAGATACGCAGTATTTT.

This clonotype was recorded at least ten times. J is TRBJ2-3 and V is TRBV2; D remains ambiguous. Trimming removed 0 bases from V and 1 base from J, with 17 bases in between. This CDR3 has 18 amino acids. Per germline, CDR1 SNHLY and CDR2 FYNNEI. CDR3 residues: CASSEALVGYTRTDTQYF. The DNA of the CDR3 is TGTGCCAGCAGTGAAGCGCTTGTTGGTTACACCCGCACAGATACGCAGTATTTT.